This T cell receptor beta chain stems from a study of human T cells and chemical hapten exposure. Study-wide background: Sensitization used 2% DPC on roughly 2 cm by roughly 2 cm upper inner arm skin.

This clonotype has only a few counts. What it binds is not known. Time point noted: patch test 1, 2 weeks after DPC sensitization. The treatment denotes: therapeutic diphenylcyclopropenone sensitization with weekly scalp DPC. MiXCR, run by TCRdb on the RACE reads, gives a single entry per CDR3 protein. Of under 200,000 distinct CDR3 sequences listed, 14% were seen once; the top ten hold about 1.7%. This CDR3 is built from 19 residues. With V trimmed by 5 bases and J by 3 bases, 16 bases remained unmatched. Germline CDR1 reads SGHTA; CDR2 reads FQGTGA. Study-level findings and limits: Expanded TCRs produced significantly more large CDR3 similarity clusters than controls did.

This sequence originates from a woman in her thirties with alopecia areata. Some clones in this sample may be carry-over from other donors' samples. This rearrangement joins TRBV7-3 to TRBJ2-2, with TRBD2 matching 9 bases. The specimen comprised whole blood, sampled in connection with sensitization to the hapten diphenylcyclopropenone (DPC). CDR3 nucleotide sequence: TGTGCCAGCAGCCCCCCTGGAAGTAGCGGGGGCCCATACACCGGGGAGCTGTTTTTT. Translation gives CASSPPGSSGGPYTGELFF. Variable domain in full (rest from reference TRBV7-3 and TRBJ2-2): GAGVSQTPSNKVTEKGKYVELRCDPISGHTALYWYRQSLGQGPEFLIYFQGTGAADDSGLPNDRFFAVRPEGSVSTLKIQRTERGDSAVYLCASSPPGSSGGPYTGELFFGEGSRLTVL.